The sequence of this TCR beta chain was determined in a study of blood T cells in healthy people across ages. The use of a sample-barcoded 5' primer and a J-beta primer mix characterized a second PCR of roughly 6 to 11 cycles. MiXCR, run by TCRdb on the 5' RACE reads, gives a single entry per CDR3 protein. This table holds about 640,000 distinct CDR3 sequences, 58% found once. Germline CDR1 is SQVTM and CDR2 is ANQGSEA. The ends were cut back, 2 bases at V and 1 base at J, with 11 bases in the middle. The CDR3 covers 14 residues. Only a few counts were recorded for this clonotype. The receptor was derived from a man aged 55 to 70 in good health. Sequencing was carried out using blood. V is TRBV29-1 and J is TRBJ2-5; the D gene could be TRBD1 or TRBD2 (5 bases each). CDR3 residues: CSVERAGSQETQYF. CDR3 DNA: TGCAGCGTTGAAAGGGCAGGGAGCCAAGAGACCCAGTACTTC.